A selection of T cell receptor beta chains follows, all from one sample in a study of T cells in Graves' hyperthyroidism and ophthalmopathy. Each CDR3 protein gets one entry after TCRdb re-called the multiplex PCR reads with MiXCR. The sample has more than 300,000 distinct CDR3 sequences; approximately 15% are singletons. The sample was blood. The origin of the receptors is a woman aged 25 to 39 with Graves' ophthalmopathy. The CDR3 runs from the conserved cysteine through the conserved F or W. D genes are given only for firm matches. A clone size is listed for some rows: how often the clone was seen (once, few, many), or a class if it is expanded.

clone_size j_call v_call d_call cdr3_aa cdr3_nt
many TRBJ1-5 TRBV20-1 - CSARDGRAGQPQHF TGCAGTGCTAGAGATGGCAGGGCAGGACAGCCCCAGCATTTT
few TRBJ2-7 TRBV9 TRBD2 CASSVGLAGGGTSYEQYF TGTGCCAGCAGCGTAGGACTAGCGGGGGGCGGAACCTCCTACGAGCAGTACTTC
few TRBJ1-5 TRBV20-1 TRBD1 CSAKQGRDQPQHF TGCAGTGCTAAACAGGGGAGGGATCAGCCCCAGCATTTT
many TRBJ2-7 TRBV6-5 - CASSYPGTSSYEQYF TGTGCCAGCAGTTACCCCGGCACAAGCTCCTACGAGCAGTACTTC
many TRBJ1-2 TRBV10-3 - CAIRGPTMLANYGYTF TGTGCCATCAGAGGACCCACAATGCTAGCTAACTATGGCTACACCTTC
- TRBJ2-5 TRBV5-1 TRBD2 CASSLAGLAGQETQYF TGCGCCAGCAGCTTGGCAGGACTAGCGGGACAAGAGACCCAGTACTTC
- TRBJ1-1 TRBV3-1 - CASSPQGLGDTEAFF TGCGCCAGCAGCCCCCAGGGCCTAGGGGACACTGAAGCTTTCTTT
many TRBJ1-5 TRBV28 - CASSLIGRDQPQHF TGTGCCAGCAGTTTAATAGGGCGGGATCAGCCCCAGCATTTT
once TRBJ1-1 TRBV2 - CASSWRGSGAEAFF TGTGCCAGCAGTTGGAGGGGGAGCGGGGCTGAAGCTTTCTTT
- TRBJ2-1 TRBV6-1 TRBD2 CASTSLAGGWDEQFF TGTGCCAGCACTTCACTAGCGGGGGGCTGGGATGAGCAGTTCTTC
many TRBJ1-4 TRBV7-2 - CASSLYLHFALFF TGTGCCAGCAGCTTGTATCTGCACTTTGCTCTGTTTTTT
many TRBJ1-2 TRBV6-1 - CASSQGSNYGYTF TGTGCCAGCAGCCAGGGGTCAAACTATGGCTACACCTTC
many TRBJ1-1 TRBV6-1 - CASSAPGNTEAFF TGTGCCAGCTCTGCCCCCGGGAACACTGAAGCTTTCTTT
many TRBJ2-1 TRBV7-9 TRBD1 CASSLRGQGDEQFF TGTGCCAGCAGCTTACGCGGACAGGGTGATGAGCAGTTCTTC
many TRBJ1-2 TRBV28 - CASSFHMGYGYTF TGTGCCAGCAGTTTCCACATGGGCTATGGCTACACCTTC